Presented here are 5 T cell receptor beta chains from one specimen sequenced in a study of radiotherapy plus CTLA-4 blockade in lung cancer. Sequencing used immunoSEQ multiplex PCR; TCRdb keeps in-frame clones, though not all of them. The sample holds 60,000 to 70,000 clones, approximately 82% seen once. Sequences were derived from peripheral blood, sampled from a patient treated with radiotherapy plus ipilimumab. These receptors came from a human donor with non-small cell lung cancer who had a partial response to radiotherapy plus ipilimumab.

The chain employs TRBV19 and TRBJ2-1, with 7 bases lining up with TRBD2. Trimming cost V 6 bases and J 4 bases; bases outside gene matches: 9. Germline V CDR1 and CDR2: LNHDA, SQIVND (reference sequence). CDR3 length: 15 amino acids. CDR3 sequence (DNA): TGTGCCAGTAGAGATCTAGCGGCCGGATACAATGAGCAGTTCTTC. It is translated as CASRDLAAGYNEQFF.

V and J are TRBV28 and TRBJ2-1, with TRBD2 matching over 7 bases. The CDR3 runs to 18 residues. V trimming: 4 bases; J trimming: 6 bases; junction bases outside the gene matches: 18. Germline V gene lookup returns CDR1 MDHEN and CDR2 SYDVKM. In nucleotides, the CDR3 is TGTGCCAGCAGTTCCCTCGCTTTGGCTAGCGGAGGCCCCAATGAGCAGTTCTTC. Translation gives CASSSLALASGGPNEQFF.

This chain joins TRBV19 and TRBJ2-3; 10 bases map to TRBD2. The length of the CDR3 is 15 residues. Germline V lookup: CDR1 LNHDA, CDR2 SQIVND (reference sequence). Trimming cost V 9 bases and J 2 bases; bases outside gene matches: 8. In DNA, the CDR3 is TGTGCCAGCGCCGGGACTAGCGCCATCACAGATACGCAGTATTTT. This codes for CASAGTSAITDTQYF.

The chain employs TRBV28 and TRBJ1-2; D not certain. V gave up 6 bases and J gave up 0 bases, with 14 bases separating them. From germline, CDR1 is MDHEN and CDR2 SYDVKM. The CDR3 is 15 amino acids. CDR3 bases: TGTGCCAGCAGAATAGGCGGCGACGCTAACTATGGCTACACCTTC. This translates into CASRIGGDANYGYTF.

The chain has TRBV6-6 and TRBJ2-7, with D perhaps TRBD2 (6 bases). The CDR3 has 16 amino acids. Trimming took off 6 bases at V and 5 bases at J, with 23 bases between the two ends. Germline lookup yields CDR1 MNHNY and CDR2 SVGAGI (reference sequence). The CDR3, as DNA: TGTGCCAGCAGACAACCGGGACTCCCCCAGGACCACGAGCAGTACTTC. This translates into CASRQPGLPQDHEQYF.